This TCR beta chain was documented in a study of blood T cell repertoires in COVID-19 (dated by TCRdb to about 2020). For context, the study as a whole: The collaborator samples originated in the United States, Italy and Spain and spanned the acute and convalescent phases of COVID-19. Where HLA class I and class II types were available, the types were taken from metadata supplied by the sample provider, not from assay-based typing. The prospective study material was composed of cDNA or gDNA derived from T cells, B-cell-depleted T cells, or PBMCs. The samples were drawn from two sources: the first 160 participants of the ongoing ImmuneRACE study, and 1,000 to 1,500 subjects contributed by 6 global collaborators. The repertoires were released in a freely available public database meant as a resource for research on the immune response to SARS-CoV-2. Subjects who had been exposed to COVID-19, were actively infected with it, or had recovered from it provided the deeply sampled blood TCRbeta repertoires that made up the dataset. The sample metadata nearly always contained a de-identified subject ID, COVID-19 status, age in years and sex. The paper's findings and limits, for the study overall: The quantity of clinical and demographic metadata differed by source and by participant and was supplied without curation.

TCRbeta CDR3 regions were amplified from genomic DNA by means of the immunoSEQ Assay, a bias-controlled multiplex PCR. The study's own analysis went as follows. Nucleated cell counts per sample were estimated from amplification of reference gene primers within the assay. To quantify the absolute abundance of each unique TCRbeta CDR3 rearrangement, sequence reads were collapsed and filtered. For each sample, productive Simpson clonality was calculated as the square root of Simpson's diversity index across productive rearrangements. TCRdb took over this immuneACCESS table, retaining in-frame rearrangements with V and J assigned. Such tables are incomplete; in checked studies, under half of the missing clones stem from an unresolved V gene, and the remainder is unexplained. For V, J and clone size, that table is used; D and trimming come from the DNA. In this sample the table shows roughly 130,000 clones, more than 75% of which occur a single time. Of the sample, roughly 4.9% falls within the top ten clones.

One collaborating source in Seattle enrolled patients while the patients were actively infected and followed the patients over time throughout the course of disease. Collaborating institutions collected whole blood in K2EDTA tubes following their own protocols. Collaborator samples were shipped for TCRbeta analysis as frozen whole blood, isolated PBMCs, or DNA extracted from either sample type. The germline V gene provides CDR1 ENHRY and CDR2 SYGVKD. V loses 3 bases of germline sequence and J loses 1 base, and the interval between the two ends is 12 bases. The CDR3, from cysteine to phenylalanine, totals 15 residues. Only the CDR3 DNA stays, 45 bases, in frame from base 1. Comments on this clone: The specificity of this receptor is unknown. Within one base of it there is no much larger clone, and no base qualities were kept.

This sequence originates from a woman aged 70-85 years with COVID-19, enrolled during active disease. Sequencing was carried out using peripheral blood. Rearrangement joined TRBV10-3 to TRBJ1-1; possibly the D gene is TRBD1, per 6 matching bases. The DNA is as follows: TGTGCCATCAGTGACCAGACAGGCGGGAACACTGAAGCTTTCTTT. Its coded protein is CAISDQTGGNTEAFF.